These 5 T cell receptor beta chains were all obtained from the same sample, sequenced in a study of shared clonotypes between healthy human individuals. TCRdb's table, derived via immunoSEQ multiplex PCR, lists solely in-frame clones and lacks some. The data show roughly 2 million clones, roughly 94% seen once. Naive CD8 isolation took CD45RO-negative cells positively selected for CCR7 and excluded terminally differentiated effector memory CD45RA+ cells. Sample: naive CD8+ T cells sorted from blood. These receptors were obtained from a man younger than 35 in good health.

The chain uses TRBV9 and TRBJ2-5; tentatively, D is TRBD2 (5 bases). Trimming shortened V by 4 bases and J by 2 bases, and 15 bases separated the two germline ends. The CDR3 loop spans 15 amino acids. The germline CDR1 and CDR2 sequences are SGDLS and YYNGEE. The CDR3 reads CASSPRRMGQETQYF. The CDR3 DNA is TGTGCCAGCAGCCCACGGAGGATGGGACAAGAGACCCAGTACTTC.

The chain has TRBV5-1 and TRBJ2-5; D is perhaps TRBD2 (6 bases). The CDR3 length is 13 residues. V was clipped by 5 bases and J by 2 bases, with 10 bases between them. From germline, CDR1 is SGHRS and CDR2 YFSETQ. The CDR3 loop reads CASSAGLQETQYF. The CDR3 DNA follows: TGCGCCAGCAGTGCGGGGTTGCAAGAGACCCAGTACTTC.

The CDR3 DNA reads as TGTGCCAGCAGCTTAGGAGGGTTTAATCAGCCCCAGCATTTT. It yields the protein CASSLGGFNQPQHF. The chain is built from TRBV7-6 and TRBJ1-5; no definite D call. CDR1 SGHVS and CDR2 FNYEAQ come from the germline V gene. V lost 1 base and J 4 bases, leaving 8 bases between the germline ends. This CDR3 has 14 residues.

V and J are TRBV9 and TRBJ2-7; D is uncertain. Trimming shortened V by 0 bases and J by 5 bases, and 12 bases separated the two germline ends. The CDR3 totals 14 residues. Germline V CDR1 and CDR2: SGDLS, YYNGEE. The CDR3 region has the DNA TGTGCCAGCAGCGTAGAGGGCCCGGCCCACGAGCAGTACTTC. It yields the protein CASSVEGPAHEQYF.

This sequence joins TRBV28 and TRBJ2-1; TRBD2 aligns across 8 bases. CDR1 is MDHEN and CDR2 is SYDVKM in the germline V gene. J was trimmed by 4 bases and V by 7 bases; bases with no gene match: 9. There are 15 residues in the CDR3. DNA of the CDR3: TGTGCCAGCAACTCAGCGGGGGAACATTACAATGAGCAGTTCTTC. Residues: CASNSAGEHYNEQFF.